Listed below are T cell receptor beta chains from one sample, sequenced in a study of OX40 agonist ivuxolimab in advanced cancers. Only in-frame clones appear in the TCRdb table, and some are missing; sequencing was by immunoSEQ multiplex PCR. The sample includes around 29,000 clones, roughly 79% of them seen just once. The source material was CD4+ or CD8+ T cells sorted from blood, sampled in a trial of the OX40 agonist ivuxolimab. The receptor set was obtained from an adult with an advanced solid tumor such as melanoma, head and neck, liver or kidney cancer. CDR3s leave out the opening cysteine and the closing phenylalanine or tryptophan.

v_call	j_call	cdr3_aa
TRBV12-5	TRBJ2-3	ASGLVRHNSGLAGVFDTQY
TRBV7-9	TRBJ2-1	ASSRGYNEQF
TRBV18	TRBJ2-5	ASSPPTGSLQETQY
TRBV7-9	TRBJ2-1	ASSLASGRLNEQF
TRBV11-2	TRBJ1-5	ASSPPEGDGQPQH
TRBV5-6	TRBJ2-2	ASSLIAGQGYTGELF
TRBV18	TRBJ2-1	ASSPSSGGLYNEQF
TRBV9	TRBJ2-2	ASSLEASGTGGELF
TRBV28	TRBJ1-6	ASSTDSYNSPLH
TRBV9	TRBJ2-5	ASSEGTRETQY
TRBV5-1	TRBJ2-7	ASGGVPGDEQY
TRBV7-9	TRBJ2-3	ASSLGSGRIRDTQY
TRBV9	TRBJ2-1	ASSDTLAGGRNEQF